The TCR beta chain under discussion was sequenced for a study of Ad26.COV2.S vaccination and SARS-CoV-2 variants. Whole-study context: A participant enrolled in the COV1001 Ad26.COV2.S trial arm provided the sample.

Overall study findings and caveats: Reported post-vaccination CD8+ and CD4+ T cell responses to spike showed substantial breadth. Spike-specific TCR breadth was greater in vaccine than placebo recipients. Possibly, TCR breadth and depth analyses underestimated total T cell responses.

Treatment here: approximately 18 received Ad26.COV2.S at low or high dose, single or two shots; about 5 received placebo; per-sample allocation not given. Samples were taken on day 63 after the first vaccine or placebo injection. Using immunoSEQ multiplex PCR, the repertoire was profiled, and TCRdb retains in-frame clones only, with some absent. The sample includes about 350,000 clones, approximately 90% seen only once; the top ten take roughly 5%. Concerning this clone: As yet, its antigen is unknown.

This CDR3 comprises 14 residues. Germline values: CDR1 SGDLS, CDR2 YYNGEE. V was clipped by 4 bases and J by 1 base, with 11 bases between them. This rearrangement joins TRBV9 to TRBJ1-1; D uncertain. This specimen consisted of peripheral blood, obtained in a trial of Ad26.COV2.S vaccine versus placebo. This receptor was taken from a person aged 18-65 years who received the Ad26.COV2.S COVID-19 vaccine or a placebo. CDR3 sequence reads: CASSPALPNTEAFF. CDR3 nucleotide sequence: TGTGCCAGCAGCCCCGCCCTCCCGAACACTGAAGCTTTCTTT.